This T cell receptor beta chain was retrieved from a study of OX40 agonist ivuxolimab in advanced cancers. Study overall: Dose-escalation cases comprised hepatocellular carcinoma, melanoma, renal cell or head and neck cancer. Study results and caveats: Relative to CD4+ cells, CD8+ T cells on average had more expanded clones. The investigators did not determine what antigen specificity the expanded peripheral T cells had.

About this clone itself: Antigen unknown.

Produced via immunoSEQ multiplex PCR; TCRdb's table is partial and in-frame only. The sample has roughly 77,000 clones; around 93% are singletons. Baseline, cycle 4 day 1, and cycle 7 day 1 were the blood sampling points. The ends were cut back, 7 bases at V and 6 bases at J, with 21 bases in the middle. The CDR3 is 15 residues long. Germline CDR1 reads MNHEY; CDR2 reads SVGAGI. The receptor's source is an adult with an advanced solid tumor such as melanoma, head and neck, liver or kidney cancer. The sample consisted of CD4+ or CD8+ T cells sorted from blood, taken in a trial of the OX40 agonist ivuxolimab. The chain links TRBV6-5 to TRBJ1-1, with D possibly TRBD1 on 6 matching bases. The CDR3 DNA follows: TGTGCCAGCACCTCACCGGCGGGGGGCCGAGCTGAAGCTTTCTTT. Translation gives CASTSPAGGRAEAFF.